This passage covers 9 T cell receptor beta chains from one sample sequenced in a study of OX40 agonist ivuxolimab in advanced cancers. Here immunoSEQ multiplex PCR was the method, and the copy in TCRdb shows in-frame clones only, minus some. This sample carries over 75,000 clones, 80% to 95% of them seen once, and the ten largest clones take approximately 1.2%. The starting material was CD4+ or CD8+ T cells sorted from blood, obtained in a trial of the OX40 agonist ivuxolimab. Receptors were obtained from an adult with an advanced solid tumor such as melanoma, head and neck, liver or kidney cancer.

The chain carries TRBV6-5 and TRBJ2-1; D possibly matches TRBD1 or TRBD2 (6 bases each). Germline CDR1 and CDR2: MNHEY and SVGAGI. The germline V and J ends were trimmed by 0 bases and 10 bases, with 13 bases remaining between them. The CDR3 runs to 14 residues. DNA for the CDR3: TGTGCCAGCAGTTACTCGGGGGGCGGGGAGGAGCAGTTCTTC. Its translation: CASSYSGGGEEQFF.

The CDR3 region is CASSVGTRQPYEQYF. The CDR3 coding sequence is TGTGCCAGCAGCGTAGGTACGAGACAGCCCTACGAGCAGTACTTC. The chain has TRBV9 and TRBJ2-7, with D perhaps matching TRBD1 (5 bases). The germline CDR1 and CDR2 sequences are SGDLS and YYNGEE. The CDR3 loop spans 15 amino acids. Trimming took 0 bases from V and 2 from J, leaving 12 bases between them.

This chain joins TRBV14 and TRBJ2-7; 7 nucleotides align to TRBD1. This CDR3 is built from 15 residues. Germline loops: CDR1 SGHDN, CDR2 FVKESK. V lost 0 bases, J lost 0 bases, and 2 bases stayed unmatched. The chain's CDR3 is CASSQDRDSSYEQYF. CDR3 in DNA: TGTGCCAGCAGCCAAGACCGGGACAGCTCCTACGAGCAGTACTTC.

CDR3 nucleotides: TGTGCCAGCAGCTTTGGAGGGATGGGGACTAATGAAAAACTGTTTTTT. It translates to CASSFGGMGTNEKLFF. The chain couples TRBV11-2 to TRBJ1-4; no firm D call. The V gene's germline CDR1 is SGHAT and CDR2 FQNNGV. Trimming removed 3 bases at V and 2 bases at J, with 13 bases between. The CDR3 has 16 residues.

The genes are TRBV30 and TRBJ1-3; possible D gene TRBD1, 5 bases. The germline gives CDR1 GTSNPN, CDR2 SVGIG (reference sequence). The CDR3 length is 15 residues. Trimming stripped 2 bases from V and 3 bases from J, with 14 bases between. CDR3 protein: CAWSPPGGSGNTIYF. The CDR3 nucleotides are TGTGCCTGGAGTCCCCCTGGGGGGAGTGGAAACACCATATATTTT.

The chain uses TRBV29-1 and TRBJ2-2, with D maybe TRBD1 (6 bases). The CDR3 extends over 14 amino acids. CDR1 and CDR2 from the germline V gene are SQVTM and ANQGSEA. Trimming took off 4 bases at V and 1 base at J, with 10 bases between the two ends. The CDR3 sequence: CSVVRGQNTGELFF. DNA of the CDR3: TGCAGCGTTGTCAGGGGACAGAACACCGGGGAGCTGTTTTTT.

J is TRBJ2-3 and V is TRBV2, with D tentatively TRBD2 (5 bases). Germline V gene lookup returns CDR1 SNHLY and CDR2 FYNNEI. The CDR3 consists of 15 residues. V gave up 5 bases and J gave up 6 bases, with 18 bases separating them. Here the CDR3 DNA reads TGTGCCAGCAGTCCCTCGCGGTTCTCGGGGGATACGCAGTATTTT. Its protein product is CASSPSRFSGDTQYF. The entire variable domain, with the rest obtained from reference TRBV2 and TRBJ2-3, is as follows: EPEVTQTPSHQVTQMGQEVILRCVPISNHLYFYWYRQILGQKVEFLVSFYNNEISEKSEIFDDQFSVERPDGSNFTLKIRSTKLEDSAMYFCASSPSRFSGDTQYFGPGTRLTVL.

This chain joins TRBV29-1 and TRBJ2-3; D not certain. The V and J ends lost 7 bases and 1 base respectively, with 15 bases between them. This CDR3 spans 14 amino acids. Germline V gene data show CDR1 as SQVTM and CDR2 as ANQGSEA. CDR3 DNA sequence: TGCAGCGCCTTAAGGAGTGGGGGCACAGATACGCAGTATTTT. Residues: CSALRSGGTDTQYF.

This chain uses TRBV5-4 with TRBJ2-3; tentatively, D is TRBD1 or TRBD2 (5 bases each). Trimming removed 2 bases from V and 8 bases from J, with 12 bases in between. The length of the CDR3 is 13 residues. Germline-derived CDR1 and CDR2 are SGHNT and YYREEE (reference sequence). The CDR3 DNA is TGTGCCAGCAGCTTTAGGGGAGTTGGTACGCAGTATTTT. This gives the protein CASSFRGVGTQYF.